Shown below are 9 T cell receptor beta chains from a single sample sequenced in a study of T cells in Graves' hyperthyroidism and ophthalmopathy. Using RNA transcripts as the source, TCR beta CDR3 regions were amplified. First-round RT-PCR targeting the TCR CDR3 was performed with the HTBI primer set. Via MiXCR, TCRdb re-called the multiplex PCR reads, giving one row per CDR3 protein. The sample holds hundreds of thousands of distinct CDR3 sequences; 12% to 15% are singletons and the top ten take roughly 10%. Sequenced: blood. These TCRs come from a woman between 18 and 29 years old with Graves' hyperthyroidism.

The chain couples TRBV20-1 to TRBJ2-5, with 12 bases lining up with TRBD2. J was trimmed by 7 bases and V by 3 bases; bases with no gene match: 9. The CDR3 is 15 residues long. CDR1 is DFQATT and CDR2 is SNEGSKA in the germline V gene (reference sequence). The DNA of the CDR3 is TGCAGTGCTAGGCTAGCGGGAGGGCTAGGGGGGACCCAGTACTTC. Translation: CSARLAGGLGGTQYF.

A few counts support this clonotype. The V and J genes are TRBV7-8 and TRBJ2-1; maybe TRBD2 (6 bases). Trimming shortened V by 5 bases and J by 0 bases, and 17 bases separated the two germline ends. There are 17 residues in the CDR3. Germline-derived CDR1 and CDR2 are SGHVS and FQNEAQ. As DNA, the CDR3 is TGTGCCAGCAGCCCCCGTAGGGGAGGAAGCTCCTACAATGAGCAGTTCTTC. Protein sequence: CASSPRRGGSSYNEQFF.

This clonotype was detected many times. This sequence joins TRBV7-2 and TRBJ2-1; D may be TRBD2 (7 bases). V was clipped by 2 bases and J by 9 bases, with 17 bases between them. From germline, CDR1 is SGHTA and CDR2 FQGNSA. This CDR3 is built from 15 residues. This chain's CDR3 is CASSLRIYREGEQFF. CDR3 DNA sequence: TGTGCCAGCAGCTTACGAATCTACAGGGAGGGTGAGCAGTTCTTC. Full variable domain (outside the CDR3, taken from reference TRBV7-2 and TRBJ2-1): GAGVSQSPSNKVTEKGKDVELRCDPISGHTALYWYRQSLGQGLEFLIYFQGNSAPDKSGLPSDRFSAERTGGSVSTLTIQRTQQEDSAVYLCASSLRIYREGEQFFGPGTRLTVL.

CDR3 coding DNA: TGCAGCGTTGAGGAGGGATTTGGTGGTGAGCAGTTCTTC. Residues: CSVEEGFGGEQFF. This rearrangement joins TRBV29-1 to TRBJ2-1; D is possibly TRBD2 (6 bases). The CDR3 is 13 amino acids. V was clipped by 3 bases and J by 9 bases, with 15 bases between them. The germline V gene has CDR1 SQVTM and CDR2 ANQGSEA.

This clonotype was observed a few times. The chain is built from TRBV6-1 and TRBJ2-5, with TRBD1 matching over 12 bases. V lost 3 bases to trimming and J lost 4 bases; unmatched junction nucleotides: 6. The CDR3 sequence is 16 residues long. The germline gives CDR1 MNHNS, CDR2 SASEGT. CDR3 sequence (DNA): TGTGCCAGCAGTGAGCTGGGACAGGGGGCTAGAGAGACCCAGTACTTC. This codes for CASSELGQGARETQYF.

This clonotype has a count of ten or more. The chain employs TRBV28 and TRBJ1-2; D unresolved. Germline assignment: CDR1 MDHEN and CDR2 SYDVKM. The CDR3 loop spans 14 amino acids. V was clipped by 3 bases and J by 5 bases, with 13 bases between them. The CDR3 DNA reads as TGTGCCAGCAGTTTCGGTGGGGTCGGGTATGGCTACACCTTC. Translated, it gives CASSFGGVGYGYTF.

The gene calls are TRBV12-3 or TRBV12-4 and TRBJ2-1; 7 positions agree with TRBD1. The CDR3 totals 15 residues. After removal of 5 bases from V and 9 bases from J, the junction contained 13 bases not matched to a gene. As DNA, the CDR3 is TGTGCCAGCAGTCCAATCGGACAGGTAGAGGGTGAGCAGTTCTTC. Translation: CASSPIGQVEGEQFF.

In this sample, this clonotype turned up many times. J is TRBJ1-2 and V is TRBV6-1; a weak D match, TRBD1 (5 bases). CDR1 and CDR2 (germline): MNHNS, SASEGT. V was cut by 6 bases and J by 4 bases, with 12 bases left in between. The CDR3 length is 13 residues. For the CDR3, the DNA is TGTGCCAGCAGCCGACAGAACCTCTATGGCTACACCTTC. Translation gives CASSRQNLYGYTF.

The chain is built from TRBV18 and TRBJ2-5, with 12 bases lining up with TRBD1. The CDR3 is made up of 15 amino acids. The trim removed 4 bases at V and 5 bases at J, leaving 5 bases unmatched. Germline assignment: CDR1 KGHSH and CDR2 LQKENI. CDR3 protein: CASSQGTGGTETQYF. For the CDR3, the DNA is TGTGCCAGCTCACAAGGGACAGGGGGCACGGAGACCCAGTACTTC.